The 20 T cell receptor beta chains presented below share a single source sample, sequenced in a study of T cell repertoires in cytomegalovirus infection. These receptors have no known antigen. A single record per CDR3 protein comes from TCRdb applying MiXCR to the reads. The sample lists under 150,000 distinct CDR3 sequences; more than 30% were seen once. This sample comprised CD8+ T cells from cultured PBMCs, obtained from culture after CMV antigen stimulation. The receptor source for this set is a human donor in good health (CMV status not recorded). Some clones in this sample may be carry-over from other donors' samples.

This clonotype was seen a few times. The chain joins TRBV7-2 to TRBJ1-2; weak D call: TRBD1 (6 bases). The CDR3 has 15 residues. The germline gives CDR1 SGHTA, CDR2 FQGNSA. Trimming shortened V by 1 base and J by 5 bases, and 14 bases separated the two germline ends. As DNA, the CDR3 is TGTGCCAGCAGCTTAGGGGTTACAGGGTGGTATGGCTACACCTTC. Translating it yields CASSLGVTGWYGYTF.

V and J are TRBV6-8 and TRBJ2-3; D is perhaps TRBD1 (6 bases). Germline lookup yields CDR1 MNHGY and CDR2 SAAAGT. This CDR3 region has 14 residues. The V gene lost 8 bases and the J gene lost 4 bases, with 16 bases spanning the gap. Here the CDR3 DNA reads TGTGCCAGCCCAGGGGCTGAGGGGTCAGATACGCAGTATTTT. Its protein is CASPGAEGSDTQYF.

This chain links TRBV4-1 with TRBJ2-7, with 12 nucleotides matching TRBD1. The trim removed 3 bases at V and 5 bases at J, leaving 14 bases unmatched. Per germline, CDR1 MGHRA and CDR2 YSYEKL. This CDR3 spans 18 amino acids. The chain's CDR3 is CASSQTLEPGQGAHEQYF. The CDR3 DNA is TGCGCCAGCAGCCAGACCCTGGAACCGGGACAGGGGGCCCACGAGCAGTACTTC.

V is TRBV4-1 and J is TRBJ1-1, with a weak D call TRBD1 (5 bases). With 4 bases removed from V and 0 bases from J, the gap between germline ends came to 15 bases. CDR1 is MGHRA and CDR2 is YSYEKL in the germline V gene. The CDR3 consists of 16 residues. CDR3 DNA sequence: TGCGCCAGCAGCCCCCGGGACCTACTCATGAACACTGAAGCTTTCTTT. Translating it yields CASSPRDLLMNTEAFF.

The chain employs TRBV5-3 and TRBJ1-1; 10 bases are shared with TRBD1. TRBV5-3 is sorted into the ORF group, with uncertain function. The V and J ends lost 4 bases and 1 base, in that order; junction bases with no gene match: 10. The CDR3 is 17 residues long. CDR3 coding DNA: TGTGCCAGAAGCCGACCGGGACAGGGGAAGACGAACACTGAAGCTTTCTTT. Protein sequence: CARSRPGQGKTNTEAFF.

V and J are TRBV28 and TRBJ2-3, with D possibly being TRBD2 (6 bases). Germline CDR1 is MDHEN and CDR2 is SYDVKM. This CDR3 has 13 residues. Trimming took off 5 bases at V and 6 bases at J, with 12 bases between the two ends. The CDR3 protein is CASSRSGRDTQYF. As DNA, the CDR3 is TGTGCCAGCAGTAGGTCAGGGAGGGATACGCAGTATTTT.

The gene calls are TRBV12-3 or TRBV12-4 and TRBJ1-5; 8 bases map to TRBD1. The CDR3 loop spans 18 amino acids. V lost 5 bases, J lost 0 bases, and 12 bases stayed unmatched. The CDR3 is CASSRGQVGKNSNQPQHF. The CDR3 nucleotides are TGTGCCAGCAGTCGGGGACAGGTAGGAAAGAATAGCAATCAGCCCCAGCATTTT.

This clonotype was recorded many times. V gene TRBV7-8 combines with J gene TRBJ2-3; 11 nucleotides match TRBD2. Trimming took 6 bases from V and 3 from J; bases not matched to a gene: 5. CDR1 is SGHVS, CDR2 FQNEAQ, per germline. This CDR3 comprises 15 residues. The CDR3 loop reads CASRLTSGGTDTQYF. DNA for the CDR3: TGTGCCAGCAGACTTACTAGCGGGGGAACAGATACGCAGTATTTT.

This sequence joins TRBV7-9 and TRBJ1-6, with D possibly matching TRBD1 (5 bases). The CDR3 has 14 residues. From germline, CDR1 is SEHNR and CDR2 FQNEAQ (reference sequence). Between the trimmed V and J ends, which lost 5 bases and 7 bases, there was a span of 12 bases. In DNA form, the CDR3 reads TGTGCCAGCAGCGAGACAGCCCTCAATTCACCCCTCCACTTT. Its translation is CASSETALNSPLHF.

The chain joins TRBV6-6 to TRBJ2-3; 8 positions match TRBD2. This CDR3 region has 19 residues. Germline CDR1 MNHNY, CDR2 SVGAGI (reference sequence). The J segment lost 2 bases and the V segment lost 1 base, leaving 14 bases of the junction unmatched. In DNA form, the CDR3 reads TGTGCCAGCAGTTACTTCCGGGGGGGTACCGCCCTAATCACAGATACGCAGTATTTT. Amino acid sequence: CASSYFRGGTALITDTQYF.

This clonotype turned up a few times. The rearrangement joins TRBV7-6 to TRBJ2-4, with D uncertain. CDR1 is SGHVS, CDR2 FNYEAQ, per germline. V was trimmed by 4 bases and J by 3 bases, leaving 16 bases between them. This CDR3 has 16 amino acids. Here the CDR3 DNA reads TGTGCCAGCAGCTCCCGGCTCCTCCAACTCAAAAACATTCAGTACTTC. Translating gives CASSSRLLQLKNIQYF.

This clonotype was observed at least ten times. The rearrangement links TRBV6-1 to TRBJ1-5, with TRBD1 as a possible D gene (5 bases). This CDR3 is built from 14 residues. The germline V gene has CDR1 MNHNS and CDR2 SASEGT. V lost 5 bases and J 5 bases, leaving 13 bases between the germline ends. DNA for the CDR3: TGTGCCAGCAGTAGTCAGGGTGGTCATCAGCCCCAGCATTTT. Translation: CASSSQGGHQPQHF.

Only one count was recorded for this clonotype. The genes are TRBV28 and TRBJ1-4, with D unclear. V gave up 5 bases and J gave up 8 bases, with 15 bases separating them. Germline V gives CDR1 MDHEN, CDR2 SYDVKM. This CDR3 has 14 amino acids. The CDR3: CASSPRALGEKLFF. The CDR3 DNA sequence: TGTGCCAGCAGTCCTCGGGCCCTGGGCGAAAAACTGTTTTTT.

The CDR3 region is CASSSTGQGFSNQPQHF. Here the CDR3 DNA reads TGTGCCAGCAGTTCGACGGGACAGGGATTTAGCAATCAGCCCCAGCATTTT. V is TRBV28 and J is TRBJ1-5, with TRBD1 identical over 9 bases. CDR1 is MDHEN and CDR2 is SYDVKM in the germline V gene. The CDR3 is made up of 17 amino acids. V shed 4 bases, J shed 0 bases, and the junction held 7 bases outside the gene matches.

This clonotype showed up many times. This chain uses TRBV7-2 with TRBJ2-7; D is perhaps TRBD2 (5 bases). Deletions cut 1 base from V and 5 bases from J, with 21 bases between. CDR3 length: 17 amino acids. Germline-derived CDR1 and CDR2 are SGHTA and FQGNSA. Here the CDR3 reads CASSLEGSWRARNEQYF. DNA of the CDR3: TGTGCCAGCAGCTTAGAGGGATCGTGGCGGGCCCGAAACGAGCAGTACTTC.

CDR3 loop: CASSLGGVYTEAFF. As DNA, the CDR3 is TGTGCCAGCAGCTTAGGAGGGGTTTACACTGAAGCTTTCTTT. The V call is TRBV7-9, the J call TRBJ1-1; D possibly corresponds to TRBD1 (5 bases). Trimming cost V 1 base and J 3 bases, with 9 bases left between them. This CDR3 is built from 14 residues. Per germline, CDR1 SEHNR and CDR2 FQNEAQ (reference sequence).

This clonotype was detected only a few times. The V and J genes are TRBV7-9 and TRBJ2-2; D possibly corresponds to TRBD1 (5 bases). The CDR3 contains 13 residues. V was clipped by 8 bases and J by 7 bases, with 14 bases between them. CDR1 SEHNR and CDR2 FQNEAQ come from the germline V gene (reference sequence). CDR3 nucleotide sequence: TGTGCCAGCTCCAGGGTCGAGGACGGGGAGCTGTTTTTT. This sequence encodes CASSRVEDGELFF. Variable domain in full (rest from reference TRBV7-9 and TRBJ2-2): DTGVSQNPRHKITKRGQNVTFRCDPISEHNRLYWYRQTLGQGPEFLTYFQNEAQLEKSRLLSDRFSAERPKGSFSTLEIQRTEQGDSAMYLCASSRVEDGELFFGEGSRLTVL.

The chain uses TRBV7-8 and TRBJ2-7, with 12 bases lining up with TRBD1. Germline CDR1 SGHVS, CDR2 FQNEAQ. The ends lost 5 bases at V and 2 bases at J; junction bases unmatched: 4. CDR3 length equals 15 residues. DNA for the CDR3: TGTGCCAGCAGCCACGGGACAGGGGGCACCTACGAGCAGTACTTC. As protein: CASSHGTGGTYEQYF.

Many counts were recorded for this clonotype. The chain links TRBV29-1 to TRBJ1-2; D unresolved. The V gene lost 4 bases and the J gene lost 8 bases, with 8 bases spanning the gap. Germline CDR1 reads SQVTM; CDR2 reads ANQGSEA. This CDR3 contains 10 residues. The CDR3 DNA follows: TGCAGCGTTGGGGGTATGGGCTACACCTTC. It specifies CSVGGMGYTF.

To note about this clonotype: Lacking the conserved final phenylalanine or tryptophan, this CDR3 likely reflects a read error. The J gene is TRBJ1-5, the V gene TRBV5-6; 7 nucleotides match TRBD1. The CDR3 loop spans 17 amino acids. Germline-derived CDR1 and CDR2 are SGHDT and YYEEEE. V was clipped by 3 bases and J by 0 bases; unmatched bases: 9. The CDR3, as DNA: TGTGCCAGCAGCTCCCTAGGGACAGACCATAGCAATCAGCCCCAGCATTGT. This gives the protein CASSSLGTDHSNQPQHC.